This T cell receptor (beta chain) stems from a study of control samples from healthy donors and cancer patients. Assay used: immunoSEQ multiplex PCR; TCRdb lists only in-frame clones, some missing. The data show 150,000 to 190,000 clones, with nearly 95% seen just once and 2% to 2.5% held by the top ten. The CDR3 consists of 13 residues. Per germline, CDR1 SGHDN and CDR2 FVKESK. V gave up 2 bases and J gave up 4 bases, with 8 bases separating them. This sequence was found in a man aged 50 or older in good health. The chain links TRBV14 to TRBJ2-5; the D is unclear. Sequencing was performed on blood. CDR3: CASSQSSRETQYF. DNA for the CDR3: TGTGCCAGCAGCCAATCTTCTAGAGAGACCCAGTACTTC.